The present T cell receptor (beta chain) was sequenced within a study of cytomegalovirus exposure and HLA in healthy donors. Study-wide background: Of the donors genotyped, about 390 in all, 75% to 90% fell in the Caucasian-associated ancestry cluster. Study-level results: Associated with cytomegalovirus, according to the listing, were 150 to 200 TCR beta chains. A few chains tied to CMV proved CMV antigen-specific in vitro. A previous analysis found most TCR beta V segments productive roughly 87% or roughly 30% of the time.

This CDR3 is built from 14 residues. The ends lost 4 bases at V and 3 bases at J; junction bases unmatched: 4. Per the germline V gene, CDR1 is MGHDK and CDR2 is SYGVNS. Primers: 60 Vbeta forward and 13 Jbeta reverse. Only in-frame clones appear in the TCRdb table, and some are missing; sequencing was by immunoSEQ multiplex PCR. The sample includes about 160,000 clones, about 77% seen only once; the top ten take over 1%. As for this clone: Its antigen remains unidentified.

The source of this sequence is a woman aged 45-59 years in good health and CMV-seronegative. Source material: PBMCs. The V and J genes are TRBV25-1 and TRBJ1-2, with 8 bases matching TRBD1. In nucleotides, the CDR3 is TGTGCCAGCAGTGGGACAGGGAAATACTATGGCTACACCTTC. Its translation: CASSGTGKYYGYTF.